One sample yielded the 18 T cell receptor beta chains listed below, sequenced in a study of OX40 agonist ivuxolimab in advanced cancers. The protocol used for the library was the immunoSEQ multiplex PCR assay. The source is immuneACCESS, and TCRdb retained only in-frame sequences with V and J called. Part of the clones is not carried over; for the studies checked, unresolved V genes explain less than half of this, and the remainder is unexplained. In this sample the table shows approximately 70,000 clones, roughly 80% of which occur a single time. The biggest ten clones account for 1.1% of the sample. Sequencing was performed on CD4+ or CD8+ T cells sorted from blood, taken in a trial of the OX40 agonist ivuxolimab. The receptors originated from an adult with an advanced solid tumor such as melanoma, head and neck, liver or kidney cancer.

This chain connects TRBV14 to TRBJ2-2, with a possible D match to TRBD2 (5 bases). V was cut by 3 bases and J by 4 bases, with 18 bases left in between. The CDR3 extends over 17 amino acids. Germline-derived CDR1 and CDR2 are SGHDN and FVKESK. CDR3 in DNA: TGTGCCAGCAGCCAGCGGGCTAATAGGCGTATCACCGGGGAGCTGTTTTTT. It encodes CASSQRANRRITGELFF.

The CDR3 is CASSLEWGPNYNEQFF. DNA for the CDR3: TGTGCCAGCAGCTTAGAGTGGGGCCCCAACTACAATGAGCAGTTCTTC. The chain carries TRBV7-2 and TRBJ2-1, with a weak D call TRBD1 (5 bases). The germline gives CDR1 SGHTA, CDR2 FQGNSA. Trimming removed 1 base from V and 3 bases from J, with 13 bases in between. The CDR3 has 16 residues.

CDR3 bases: TGTGCCAGTAGCATCAGATCAAAGGCGGGACTAGCGGGGGGGTACAATGAGCAGTTCTTC. Translation: CASSIRSKAGLAGGYNEQFF. The rearrangement links TRBV19 to TRBJ2-1, with 16 bases fitting TRBD2. The CDR3 has 20 residues. With V trimmed by 6 bases and J by 4 bases, 15 bases remained unmatched. Germline CDR1 and CDR2: LNHDA and SQIVND (reference sequence). Based on the CDR3 plus reference TRBV19 and TRBJ2-1, the full variable domain is DGGITQSPKYLFRKEGQNVTLSCEQNLNHDAMYWYRQDPGQGLRLIYYSQIVNDFQKGDIAEGYSVSREKKESFPLTVTSAQKNPTAFYLCASSIRSKAGLAGGYNEQFFGPGTRLTVL.

This rearrangement joins TRBV5-4 to TRBJ1-4; 12 nucleotides agree with TRBD1. Germline V gene sequence: CDR1 SGHNT, CDR2 YYREEE (reference sequence). Germline trimming cut 4 bases from V and 8 bases from J; bases unmatched to any gene: 3. This CDR3 has 14 residues. The CDR3 DNA reads TGTGCCAGCAGCCGGGACAGGGGGCAGGAAAAACTGTTTTTT. Translating gives CASSRDRGQEKLFF.

This clone was seen only once. The V call is TRBV19, the J call TRBJ2-4, with D tentatively TRBD1 (6 bases). V dropped 6 bases and J dropped 2 bases, with 11 bases sitting between them. CDR3 length: 14 amino acids. CDR1 and CDR2 from the germline V gene are LNHDA and SQIVND (reference sequence). CDR3: CASRPGHTKNIQYF. The CDR3 DNA sequence: TGTGCCAGTAGACCGGGACATACCAAAAACATTCAGTACTTC. Complete variable domain (other parts from reference TRBV19 and TRBJ2-4): DGGITQSPKYLFRKEGQNVTLSCEQNLNHDAMYWYRQDPGQGLRLIYYSQIVNDFQKGDIAEGYSVSREKKESFPLTVTSAQKNPTAFYLCASRPGHTKNIQYFGAGTRLSVL.

This chain uses TRBV18 with TRBJ2-7, with unresolved D. Germline CDR1 reads KGHSH; CDR2 reads LQKENI. CDR3 length equals 14 residues. V was shortened by 1 base and J by 0 bases, with 7 bases between the two germline ends. CDR3 sequence reads: CASSPREDSYEQYF. CDR3 nucleotide sequence: TGTGCCAGCTCACCACGGGAAGACTCCTACGAGCAGTACTTC.

This sequence joins TRBV19 and TRBJ2-5; 7 bases agree with TRBD1. There are 15 residues in the CDR3. The germline CDR1 and CDR2 sequences are LNHDA and SQIVND (reference sequence). The trim removed 1 base at V and 6 bases at J, leaving 8 bases unmatched. The CDR3 protein is CASSIVGQISKTQYF. The CDR3 DNA is TGTGCCAGTAGTATAGTGGGACAGATCTCGAAGACCCAGTACTTC.

The chain recombines TRBV5-1 with TRBJ1-3; tentative D call: TRBD1 (5 bases). Germline V gene sequence: CDR1 SGHRS, CDR2 YFSETQ. The CDR3 has 16 amino acids. V lost 4 bases, J lost 0 bases, and 14 bases lay in between. CDR3 sequence: CASSISGRASGNTIYF. The DNA for the CDR3 is TGCGCCAGCAGCATTTCAGGGAGGGCCTCTGGAAACACCATATATTTT.

The J gene is TRBJ2-3, the V gene TRBV5-1; D not certain. This CDR3 spans 11 amino acids. V was clipped by 2 bases and J by 5 bases, with 3 bases between them. The V gene's germline CDR1 is SGHRS and CDR2 YFSETQ. The CDR3 region has the DNA TGCGCCAGCAGCTTTATAGATACGCAGTATTTT. It specifies CASSFIDTQYF.

The V and J genes are TRBV11-2 and TRBJ2-3; 9 positions match TRBD2. V lost 4 bases to trimming and J lost 1 base; unmatched junction nucleotides: 6. This CDR3 region has 16 residues. CDR1 and CDR2 from the germline V gene are SGHAT and FQNNGV. Here the CDR3 reads CASSSGTSSRTDTQYF. CDR3 DNA sequence: TGTGCCAGCAGCTCAGGGACTAGCAGCCGCACAGATACGCAGTATTTT.

The count of this clone is one. The gene calls are TRBV6-1 and TRBJ1-1; D possibly corresponds to TRBD1 (5 bases). The CDR3 contains 13 residues. Germline assignment: CDR1 MNHNS and CDR2 SASEGT. Between the trimmed V and J ends, which lost 2 bases and 4 bases, there was a span of 8 bases. CDR3 loop: CASSEQGSTEAFF. The CDR3 DNA sequence: TGTGCCAGCAGTGAACAGGGTTCCACTGAAGCTTTCTTT.

The genes are TRBV19 and TRBJ1-4; 8 bases match TRBD1. CDR1 and CDR2 (germline): LNHDA, SQIVND (reference sequence). V dropped 5 bases and J dropped 8; count of bases not matched to a gene: 7. The CDR3 covers 14 residues. CDR3 coding DNA: TGTGCCAGTAGTCAGGACAGGGTACGAGAAAAACTGTTTTTT. Translated: CASSQDRVREKLFF.

This clone was recorded once. J is TRBJ1-1 and V is TRBV5-1; perhaps TRBD1 as D (5 bases). This CDR3 contains 11 residues. Looked up from germline, CDR1 is SGHRS and CDR2 is YFSETQ. V shed 6 bases and J shed 4 bases, with 7 bases lying between them. DNA of the CDR3: TGCGCCAGCACCGGGGGCACTGAAGCTTTCTTT. Encoded protein: CASTGGTEAFF.

This clone was recorded only once. The rearrangement uses TRBV11-1 and TRBJ1-5; D possibly corresponds to TRBD1 (5 bases). Trimming took 11 bases from V and 0 from J, leaving 14 bases between them. The CDR3 consists of 14 residues. The germline gives CDR1 SGHAT, CDR2 FQDESV (reference sequence). CDR3: CARWGTYSNQPQHF. CDR3 DNA: TGTGCCCGCTGGGGGACTTATAGCAATCAGCCCCAGCATTTT.

The chain carries TRBV5-1 and TRBJ1-4; TRBD1 might be the D (5 bases). CDR1 is SGHRS and CDR2 is YFSETQ in the germline V gene. This CDR3 spans 17 amino acids. Between the trimmed V and J ends, which lost 1 base and 2 bases, there was a span of 15 bases. CDR3 sequence reads: CASSLFPETDTNEKLFF. The CDR3 DNA is TGCGCCAGCAGCTTGTTCCCTGAGACAGACACTAATGAAAAACTGTTTTTT.

The rearrangement joins TRBV27 to TRBJ2-5; TRBD1 is a possible D gene (6 bases). This CDR3 is built from 13 residues. Germline CDR1 reads MNHEY; CDR2 reads SMNVEV (reference sequence). V was shortened by 5 bases and J by 5 bases, with 12 bases between the two germline ends. CDR3 bases: TGTGCCAGCAGTCTACAGGGACGGGAGACCCAGTACTTC. This translates into CASSLQGRETQYF.

The chain recombines TRBV5-1 with TRBJ2-2; D possibly corresponds to TRBD2 (6 bases). Trimming removed 0 bases at V and 10 bases at J, with 19 bases between. The CDR3 runs 16 residues. Germline CDR1 SGHRS, CDR2 YFSETQ. The CDR3 DNA follows: TGCGCCAGCAGCTTGGCGGCGTACGGGGGAAGGGAGGAGCTGTTTTTT. Translated: CASSLAAYGGREELFF.

This clone was recorded only once. V is TRBV5-1 and J is TRBJ2-2; 8 bases fit TRBD1. This CDR3 contains 16 residues. From germline, CDR1 is SGHRS and CDR2 YFSETQ. V lost 2 bases to trimming and J lost 3 bases; unmatched junction nucleotides: 6. DNA of the CDR3: TGCGCCAGCAGCTTCATCAGGGGGCTCGACACCGGGGAGCTGTTTTTT. Translation gives CASSFIRGLDTGELFF. Variable domain in full (rest from reference TRBV5-1 and TRBJ2-2): KAGVTQTPRYLIKTRGQQVTLSCSPISGHRSVSWYQQTPGQGLQFLFEYFSETQRNKGNFPGRFSGRQFSNSRSEMNVSTLELGDSALYLCASSFIRGLDTGELFFGEGSRLTVL.